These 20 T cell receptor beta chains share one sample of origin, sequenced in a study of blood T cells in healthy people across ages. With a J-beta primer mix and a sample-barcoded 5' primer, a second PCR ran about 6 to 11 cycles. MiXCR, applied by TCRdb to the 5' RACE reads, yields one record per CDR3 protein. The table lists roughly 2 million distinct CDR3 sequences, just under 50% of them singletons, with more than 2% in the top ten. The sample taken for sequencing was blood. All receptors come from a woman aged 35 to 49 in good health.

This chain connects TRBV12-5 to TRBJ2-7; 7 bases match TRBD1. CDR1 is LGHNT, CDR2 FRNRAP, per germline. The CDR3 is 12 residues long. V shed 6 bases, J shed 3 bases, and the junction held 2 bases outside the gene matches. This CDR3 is CASGRDSYEQYF. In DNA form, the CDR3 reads TGTGCTAGTGGGAGGGACAGCTACGAGCAGTACTTC.

The chain's CDR3 is CSAIGASSDEQYF. In DNA form, the CDR3 reads TGCAGTGCTATAGGGGCCTCCTCTGACGAGCAGTACTTC. This chain joins TRBV20-1 and TRBJ2-7, with D possibly matching TRBD1 (5 bases). Germline V gene data show CDR1 as DFQATT and CDR2 as SNEGSKA (reference sequence). The CDR3 spans 13 residues. V lost 4 bases and J lost 5, with 15 bases in between.

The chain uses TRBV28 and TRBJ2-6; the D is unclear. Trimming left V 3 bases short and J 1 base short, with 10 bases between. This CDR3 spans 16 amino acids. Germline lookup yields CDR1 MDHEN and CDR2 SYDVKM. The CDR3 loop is CASSFVAMSGANVLTF. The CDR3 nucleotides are TGTGCCAGCAGTTTCGTTGCGATGTCTGGGGCCAACGTCCTGACTTTC.

The CDR3 DNA is TGTGCCAGCAGTCACAGGACAGTTTATGGCTACACCTTC. Encoded protein: CASSHRTVYGYTF. This chain joins TRBV6-2 or TRBV6-3 and TRBJ1-2; possible D gene TRBD1, 6 bases. The V and J ends lost 5 bases and 5 bases respectively, with 12 bases between them. The CDR3 extends over 13 amino acids. Germline V gene sequence: CDR1 MNHEY, CDR2 SVGEGT.

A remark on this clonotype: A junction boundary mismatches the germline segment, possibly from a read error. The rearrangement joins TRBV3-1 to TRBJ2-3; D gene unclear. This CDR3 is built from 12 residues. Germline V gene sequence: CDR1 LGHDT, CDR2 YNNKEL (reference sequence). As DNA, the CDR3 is TGTGCCAGCAGCGTGGGGTCAGATACGCAGAATTTT. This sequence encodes CASSVGSDTQNF.

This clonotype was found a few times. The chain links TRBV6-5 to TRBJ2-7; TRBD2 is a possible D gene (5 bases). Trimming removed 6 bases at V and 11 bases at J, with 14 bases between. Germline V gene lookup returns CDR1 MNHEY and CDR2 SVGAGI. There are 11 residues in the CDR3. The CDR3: CASRIPAGEYF. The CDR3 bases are TGTGCCAGCAGAATCCCAGCCGGGGAGTACTTC.

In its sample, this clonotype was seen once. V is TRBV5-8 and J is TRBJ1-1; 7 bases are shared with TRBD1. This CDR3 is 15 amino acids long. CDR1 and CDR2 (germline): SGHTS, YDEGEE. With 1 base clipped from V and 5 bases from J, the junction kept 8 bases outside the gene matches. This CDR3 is CASSLWIATGTEAFF. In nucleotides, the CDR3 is TGTGCCAGCAGCTTGTGGATAGCGACAGGGACTGAAGCTTTCTTT.

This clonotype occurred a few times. This CDR3 is CASRIGQNQETQYF. The CDR3, as DNA: TGTGCCAGCAGGATAGGACAGAACCAAGAGACCCAGTACTTC. The chain couples TRBV3-1 to TRBJ2-5, with D perhaps TRBD1 (6 bases). With 6 bases removed from V and 0 bases from J, the gap between germline ends came to 11 bases. CDR3 length equals 14 residues. Germline V lookup: CDR1 LGHDT, CDR2 YNNKEL (reference sequence).

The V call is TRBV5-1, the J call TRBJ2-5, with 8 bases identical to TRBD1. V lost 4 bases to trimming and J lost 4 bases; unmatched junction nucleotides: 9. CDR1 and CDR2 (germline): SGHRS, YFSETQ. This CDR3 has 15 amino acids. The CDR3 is CASSPETGVRETQYF. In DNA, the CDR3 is TGCGCCAGCAGCCCGGAGACAGGGGTCCGAGAGACCCAGTACTTC.

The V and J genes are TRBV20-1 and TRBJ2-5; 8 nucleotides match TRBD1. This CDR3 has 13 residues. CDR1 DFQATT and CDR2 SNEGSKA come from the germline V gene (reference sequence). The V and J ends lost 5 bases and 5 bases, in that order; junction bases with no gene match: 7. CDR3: CSAGQGNRETQYF. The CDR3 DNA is TGCAGTGCTGGACAGGGCAATAGGGAGACCCAGTACTTC.

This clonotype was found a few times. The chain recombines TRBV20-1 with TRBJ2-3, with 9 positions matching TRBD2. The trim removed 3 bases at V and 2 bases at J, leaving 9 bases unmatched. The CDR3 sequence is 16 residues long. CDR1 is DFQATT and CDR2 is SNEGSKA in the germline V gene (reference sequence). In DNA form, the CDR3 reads TGCAGTGCTAGTGCCCTAGCGGGGTCTTACACAGATACGCAGTATTTT. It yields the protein CSASALAGSYTDTQYF.

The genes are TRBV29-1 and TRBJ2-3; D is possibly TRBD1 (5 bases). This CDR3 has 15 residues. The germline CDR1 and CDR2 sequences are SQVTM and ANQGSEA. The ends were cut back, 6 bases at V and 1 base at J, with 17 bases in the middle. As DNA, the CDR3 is TGCAGCGTCGAGCCCCGGGCACAGGGCACAGATACGCAGTATTTT. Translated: CSVEPRAQGTDTQYF.

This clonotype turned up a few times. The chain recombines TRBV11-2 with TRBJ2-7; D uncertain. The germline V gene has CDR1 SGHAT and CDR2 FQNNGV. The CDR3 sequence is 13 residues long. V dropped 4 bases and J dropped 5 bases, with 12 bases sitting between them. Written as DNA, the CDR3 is TGTGCCAGCAGCTACCGCCACAGTGACGAGCAGTACTTC. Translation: CASSYRHSDEQYF.

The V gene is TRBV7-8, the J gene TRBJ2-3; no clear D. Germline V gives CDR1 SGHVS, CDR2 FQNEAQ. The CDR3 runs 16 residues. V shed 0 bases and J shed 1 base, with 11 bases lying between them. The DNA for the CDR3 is TGTGCCAGCAGCTTAGCGATCGCACCCGGCACAGATACGCAGTATTTT. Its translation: CASSLAIAPGTDTQYF. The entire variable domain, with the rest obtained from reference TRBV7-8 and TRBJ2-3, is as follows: GAGVSQSPRYKVAKRGQDVALRCDPISGHVSLFWYQQALGQGPEFLTYFQNEAQLDKSGLPSDRFFAERPEGSVSTLKIQRTQQEDSAVYLCASSLAIAPGTDTQYFGPGTRLTVL.

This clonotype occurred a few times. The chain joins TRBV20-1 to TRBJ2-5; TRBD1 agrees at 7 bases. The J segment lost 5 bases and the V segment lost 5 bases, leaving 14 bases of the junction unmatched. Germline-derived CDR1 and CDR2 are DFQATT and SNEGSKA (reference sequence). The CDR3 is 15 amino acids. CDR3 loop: CSASNRQGSVETQYF. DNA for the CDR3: TGCAGTGCTTCAAACAGACAGGGATCCGTGGAGACCCAGTACTTC.

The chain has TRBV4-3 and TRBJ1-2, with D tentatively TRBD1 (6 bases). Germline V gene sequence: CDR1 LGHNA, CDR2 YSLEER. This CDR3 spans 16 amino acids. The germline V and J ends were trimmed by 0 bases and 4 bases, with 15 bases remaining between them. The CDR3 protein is CASSQDQQGSFYGYTF. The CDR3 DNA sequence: TGCGCCAGCAGCCAAGATCAGCAGGGGTCTTTCTATGGCTACACCTTC.

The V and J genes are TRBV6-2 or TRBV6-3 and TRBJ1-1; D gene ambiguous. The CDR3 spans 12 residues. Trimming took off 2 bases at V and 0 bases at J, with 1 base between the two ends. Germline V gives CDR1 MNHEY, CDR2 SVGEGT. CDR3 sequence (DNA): TGTGCCAGCAGTTACATGAACACTGAAGCTTTCTTT. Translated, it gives CASSYMNTEAFF.

DNA for the CDR3: TGTGCCAGCAGTTCCGGGACGGAGGGGCAAGAGACCCAGTACTTC. Protein sequence: CASSSGTEGQETQYF. The chain has TRBV28 and TRBJ2-5, with D maybe TRBD2 (6 bases). CDR1 and CDR2 (germline): MDHEN, SYDVKM. The CDR3 extends over 15 amino acids. With 4 bases removed from V and 2 bases from J, the gap between germline ends came to 14 bases.

CDR3 in amino acids: CASSVGVGQGADEQFF. Written as DNA, the CDR3 is TGTGCCAGCAGCGTAGGTGTGGGACAGGGGGCAGATGAGCAGTTCTTC. The chain recombines TRBV9 with TRBJ2-1; 12 nucleotides line up with TRBD1. This CDR3 contains 16 residues. Germline V CDR1 and CDR2: SGDLS, YYNGEE. The ends lost 0 bases at V and 8 bases at J; junction bases unmatched: 6.

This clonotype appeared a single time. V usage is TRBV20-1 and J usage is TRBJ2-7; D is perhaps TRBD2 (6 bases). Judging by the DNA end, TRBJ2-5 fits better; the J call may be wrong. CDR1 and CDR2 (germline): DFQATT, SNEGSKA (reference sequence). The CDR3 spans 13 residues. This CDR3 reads CSASFGGEETQYF. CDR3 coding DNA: TGCAGTGCTAGTTTTGGAGGGGAAGAGACCCAGTACTTC.